These 20 T cell receptor beta chains were all obtained from the same sample, sequenced in a study of shared T cell receptors in the human thymus. Profiled with immunoSEQ multiplex PCR; TCRdb holds only in-frame clones, not every one. The sample lists hundreds of thousands of clones, more than 75% occurring once. These records were also assigned to another study, of human thymus T cells.

What was sequenced was thymocytes. The receptor source for this set is a boy younger than two with a congenital heart defect.

The chain employs TRBV15 and TRBJ2-7, with TRBD2 matching over 9 bases. V shed 1 base, J shed 4 bases, and the junction held 5 bases outside the gene matches. Germline values: CDR1 LNHNV, CDR2 YYDKDF (reference sequence). This CDR3 has 15 residues. The CDR3 sequence is CATSRACGRAYEQYF. Here the CDR3 DNA reads TGTGCCACCAGCAGAGCGTGCGGGAGGGCGTACGAGCAGTACTTC.

CDR3 residues: CASSPLTGGEQFF. CDR3 nucleotides: TGTGCCAGCAGTCCCCTCACAGGGGGAGAGCAGTTCTTC. The V and J genes are TRBV6-5 and TRBJ2-1, with 8 positions matching TRBD1. Trimming cost V 5 bases and J 10 bases; bases outside gene matches: 7. Germline-derived CDR1 and CDR2 are MNHEY and SVGAGI. The CDR3 sequence is 13 residues long.

The gene calls are TRBV5-6 and TRBJ1-3, with 8 nucleotides matching TRBD1. The trim removed 4 bases at V and 3 bases at J, leaving 12 bases unmatched. The germline gives CDR1 SGHDT, CDR2 YYEEEE. The CDR3 is 17 amino acids. The CDR3 here is CASSHLRTGISGNTIYF. The DNA of the CDR3 is TGTGCCAGCAGCCACCTTCGGACAGGGATAAGTGGAAACACCATATATTTT.

The chain employs TRBV5-1 and TRBJ2-7, with 7 bases identical to TRBD1. This CDR3 is 14 amino acids long. CDR1 and CDR2 from the germline V gene are SGHRS and YFSETQ. V lost 4 bases to trimming and J lost 5 bases; unmatched junction nucleotides: 9. This CDR3 reads CASSKTGKVNEQYF. CDR3 nucleotides: TGCGCCAGCAGCAAGACAGGGAAGGTCAACGAGCAGTACTTC.

The V and J genes are TRBV7-6 and TRBJ2-5; TRBD1 agrees at 8 bases. From germline, CDR1 is SGHVS and CDR2 FNYEAQ. With V trimmed by 6 bases and J by 0 bases, 6 bases remained unmatched. CDR3 length: 15 residues. The CDR3 bases are TGTGCCAGCAGTTCTAGACAGGGGAACCAAGAGACCCAGTACTTC. Its protein product is CASSSRQGNQETQYF.

The rearrangement joins TRBV19 to TRBJ2-7; 7 bases map to TRBD2. The V gene's germline CDR1 is LNHDA and CDR2 SQIVND (reference sequence). J lost 2 bases, V lost 1 base, and 5 bases had no gene match. The CDR3 is 15 residues long. As DNA, the CDR3 is TGTGCCAGTAGTATAGGGGAGGGGCGGCCCTACGAGCAGTACTTC. Its protein product is CASSIGEGRPYEQYF.

A note on this clone: Other DNA variants within this sample encode the same CDR3. The genes are TRBV5-1 and TRBJ2-1; 7 bases align to TRBD1. This CDR3 spans 15 amino acids. J gave up 1 base and V 0 bases, and 1 base lay outside the gene matches. Germline-derived CDR1 and CDR2 are SGHRS and YFSETQ. The CDR3 bases are TGCGCCAGCAGCTTGGGACAGGGATCCTACAATGAGCAGTTCTTC. Its translation is CASSLGQGSYNEQFF.

This clone occurred a few times. This chain uses TRBV18 with TRBJ2-3; TRBD2 is a possible D gene (7 bases). The CDR3 sequence is 16 residues long. Between the trimmed V and J ends, which lost 3 bases and 1 base, there was a span of 14 bases. Germline CDR1 is KGHSH and CDR2 is LQKENI. In nucleotides, the CDR3 is TGTGCCAGCTCACCCGGGGGGCGGGGTGGCACAGATACGCAGTATTTT. This codes for CASSPGGRGGTDTQYF.

CDR3 DNA: TGTGCCAGTAGTCACCCGGGACTAGCGAACACCGGGGAGCTGTTTTTT. This sequence encodes CASSHPGLANTGELFF. The J gene is TRBJ2-2, the V gene TRBV19; 8 bases fit TRBD2. Germline trimming cut 5 bases from V and 0 bases from J; bases unmatched to any gene: 5. CDR1 and CDR2 (germline): LNHDA, SQIVND (reference sequence). The CDR3 extends over 16 amino acids.

The chain has TRBV27 and TRBJ2-1, with D perhaps matching TRBD1 (6 bases). V was clipped by 1 base and J by 0 bases, with 16 bases between them. This CDR3 is built from 18 residues. CDR1 is MNHEY, CDR2 SMNVEV, per germline (reference sequence). This chain's CDR3 is CASSLFLTGQSSYNEQFF. The CDR3 nucleotides are TGTGCCAGCAGTTTATTTTTGACGGGACAAAGCTCCTACAATGAGCAGTTCTTC.

This clone has just one count. V gene TRBV5-1 combines with J gene TRBJ2-7; 10 nucleotides align to TRBD1. CDR3 length equals 16 residues. Per the germline V gene, CDR1 is SGHRS and CDR2 is YFSETQ. Trimming at V came to 4 bases and at J to 0 bases, leaving 7 bases not matched to a gene. CDR3 sequence (DNA): TGCGCCAGCAGCAACCGGGACAGGGGTAGCTCCTACGAGCAGTACTTC. The encoded protein is CASSNRDRGSSYEQYF.

This clone was counted between two and nine times. The genes are TRBV7-9 and TRBJ2-1; TRBD2 matches 12 bases. The CDR3 is 15 amino acids. The V segment lost 6 bases and the J segment 5 bases; nucleotides outside the gene matches: 5. Germline V gives CDR1 SEHNR, CDR2 FQNEAQ (reference sequence). The CDR3 bases are TGTGCCAGCAGTCTAGCGGGAGGGCCCAACAATGAGCAGTTCTTC. Protein product: CASSLAGGPNNEQFF.

The chain employs TRBV14 and TRBJ2-7; possibly TRBD1 for D (6 bases). Between the trimmed V and J ends, which lost 1 base and 5 bases, there was a span of 9 bases. The CDR3 is made up of 13 amino acids. Germline CDR1 and CDR2: SGHDN and FVKESK. For the CDR3, the DNA is TGTGCCAGCAGCCAAGCCACAGGGCACGAGCAGTACTTC. Translating gives CASSQATGHEQYF.

A single count supports this clone. This rearrangement joins TRBV2 to TRBJ2-5, with TRBD2 identical over 13 bases. The CDR3 contains 18 residues. V was pared by 4 bases and J by 5 bases, with 13 bases of the junction left unmatched. The germline gives CDR1 SNHLY, CDR2 FYNNEI. The CDR3 DNA follows: TGTGCCAGCAGTGGCGAGTCGGGACTAGCGGGAAGTAAGGAGACCCAGTACTTC. Encoded protein: CASSGESGLAGSKETQYF.

V usage is TRBV19 and J usage is TRBJ2-7; 15 nucleotides agree with TRBD2. The germline CDR1 and CDR2 sequences are LNHDA and SQIVND (reference sequence). This CDR3 spans 17 amino acids. V dropped 7 bases and J dropped 3; count of bases not matched to a gene: 10. For the CDR3, the DNA is TGTGCCAGTATCCCGGGACTAGCGGGAGGCCCCCGCTACGAGCAGTACTTC. As protein: CASIPGLAGGPRYEQYF.

This clone showed up just a few times. The chain links TRBV23-1 to TRBJ1-1; D might be TRBD1 (5 bases). TRBV23-1 is known as an ORF, though its function is uncertain. The CDR3 spans 14 residues. The V gene lost 0 bases and the J gene lost 6 bases, with 11 bases spanning the gap. The CDR3 nucleotides read TGCGCCAGCAGTCAATCGGGGGGTGGGGCTGAAGCTTTCTTT. Residues: CASSQSGGGAEAFF.

This chain uses TRBV2 with TRBJ2-7; 15 nucleotides agree with TRBD2. Germline lookup yields CDR1 SNHLY and CDR2 FYNNEI. CDR3 length: 18 amino acids. With 2 bases clipped from V and 0 bases from J, the junction kept 5 bases outside the gene matches. CDR3 DNA sequence: TGTGCCAGCAGTGAACCGGGACTAGCGGGAGGTTCCTCCTACGAGCAGTACTTC. As protein: CASSEPGLAGGSSYEQYF.

V and J are TRBV9 and TRBJ2-2, with 7 nucleotides matching TRBD1. This CDR3 is 12 amino acids long. V dropped 7 bases and J dropped 6; count of bases not matched to a gene: 3. Germline V gives CDR1 SGDLS, CDR2 YYNGEE. The CDR3 DNA is TGTGCCAGCGGGCAGGGGGCCGGGGAGCTGTTTTTT. This translates into CASGQGAGELFF.

The chain employs TRBV11-3 and TRBJ1-4; D is undetermined. The CDR3 loop spans 14 amino acids. V lost 3 bases to trimming and J lost 7 bases, with 12 bases between them. Germline V lookup: CDR1 SGHNT, CDR2 YENEEA. The CDR3 is CASSLPGAGEKLFF. CDR3 DNA: TGTGCCAGCAGCTTGCCGGGAGCCGGTGAAAAACTGTTTTTT.

V gene TRBV30 combines with J gene TRBJ1-1; D might be TRBD1 (5 bases). The CDR3 covers 17 residues. The V end lost 0 bases, the J end lost 7 bases, and 24 bases lay between the germline ends. Looked up from germline, CDR1 is GTSNPN and CDR2 is SVGIG (reference sequence). The CDR3 region is CAWSVDDPGGPAGEAFF. In DNA form, the CDR3 reads TGTGCCTGGAGTGTAGACGACCCCGGGGGACCCGCGGGTGAAGCTTTCTTT.